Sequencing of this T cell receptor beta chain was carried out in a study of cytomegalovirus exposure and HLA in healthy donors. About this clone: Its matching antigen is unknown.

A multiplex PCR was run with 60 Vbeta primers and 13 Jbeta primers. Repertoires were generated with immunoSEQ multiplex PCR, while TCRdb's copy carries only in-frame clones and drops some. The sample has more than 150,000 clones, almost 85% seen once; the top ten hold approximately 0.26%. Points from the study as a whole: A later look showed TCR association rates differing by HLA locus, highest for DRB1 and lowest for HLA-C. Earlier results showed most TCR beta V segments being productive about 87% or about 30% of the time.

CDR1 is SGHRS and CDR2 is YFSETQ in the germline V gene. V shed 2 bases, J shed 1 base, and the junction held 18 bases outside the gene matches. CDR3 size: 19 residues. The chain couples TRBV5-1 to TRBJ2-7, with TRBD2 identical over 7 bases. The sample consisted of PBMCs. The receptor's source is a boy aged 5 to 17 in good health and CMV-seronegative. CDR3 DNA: TGCGCCAGCAGCTTATCGGTGGCGGGAGTTAGGGTTTCATCCTACGAGCAGTACTTC. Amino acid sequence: CASSLSVAGVRVSSYEQYF.